The 7 T cell receptor beta chains in this list originate from one sample, sequenced in a study of T cell repertoires in cytomegalovirus infection. MiXCR, run by TCRdb on the reads, gives a single entry per CDR3 protein. The table lists approximately 76,000 distinct CDR3 sequences, about 3.8% of them singletons. The sequenced material came from PBMCs. The receptors originated from a human donor in good health (CMV status not recorded). Some clones in this sample may be carry-over from other donors' samples.

A note on this clonotype: One end of the junction fails to match germline, which may point to a read error. The V and J genes are TRBV28 and TRBJ1-1; tentatively, D is TRBD1 (5 bases). The CDR3 loop spans 13 amino acids. Germline loops: CDR1 MDHEN, CDR2 SYDVKM. The DNA for the CDR3 is TGTGCCAGCAGGACCGGGGGGAACACTGAAGCTCTCTTT. This encodes CASRTGGNTEALF.

This clonotype appeared many times. The J gene is TRBJ2-3, the V gene TRBV7-2; D unresolved. There are 12 residues in the CDR3. CDR1 is SGHTA and CDR2 is FQGNSA in the germline V gene. With 5 bases removed from V and 10 bases from J, the gap between germline ends came to 13 bases. For the CDR3, the DNA is TGTGCCAGCAGCCTCCGTGCGTCCCCGCAGTATTTT. Amino acid sequence: CASSLRASPQYF.

This clonotype was observed at least ten times. This sequence joins TRBV19 and TRBJ1-5, with D perhaps TRBD1 (5 bases). This CDR3 has 14 amino acids. CDR1 and CDR2 from the germline V gene are LNHDA and SQIVND (reference sequence). Trimming took off 5 bases at V and 5 bases at J, with 13 bases between the two ends. Written as DNA, the CDR3 is TGTGCCAGTAGTCCGGGAGACAGTCATCAGCCCCAGCATTTT. Translating gives CASSPGDSHQPQHF.

This clonotype occurred many times. The chain is built from TRBV7-2 and TRBJ2-1, with no clear D. The V gene's germline CDR1 is SGHTA and CDR2 FQGNSA. The CDR3 is 13 amino acids. Trimming shortened V by 1 base and J by 9 bases, and 10 bases separated the two germline ends. This CDR3 is CASSLGGAPEQFF. For the CDR3, the DNA is TGTGCCAGCAGCTTAGGTGGAGCCCCTGAGCAGTTCTTC. Full variable domain (remainder filled in from reference TRBV7-2 and TRBJ2-1): GAGVSQSPSNKVTEKGKDVELRCDPISGHTALYWYRQSLGQGLEFLIYFQGNSAPDKSGLPSDRFSAERTGGSVSTLTIQRTQQEDSAVYLCASSLGGAPEQFFGPGTRLTVL.

Note on this clonotype: It may be a read error: a sequence one base away is much more abundant. The V call is TRBV19, the J call TRBJ1-1, with a weak D call TRBD1 (5 bases). The germline V gene encodes CDR1 LNHDA and CDR2 SQIVND (reference sequence). V was trimmed by 5 bases and J by 2 bases, leaving 12 bases between them. The CDR3 totals 14 residues. In nucleotides, the CDR3 is TGTGCCAGTAGTCGGTGGGGGAACAACACTGAAGCTTTCTTT. As protein: CASSRWGNNTEAFF.

Many counts were recorded for this clonotype. The chain carries TRBV5-4 and TRBJ1-6, with D possibly being TRBD1 (5 bases). The ends were cut back, 5 bases at V and 4 bases at J, with 10 bases in the middle. The CDR3 sequence is 14 residues long. Germline V CDR1 and CDR2: SGHNT, YYREEE (reference sequence). CDR3 sequence reads: CASRRDGYNSPLHF. The CDR3 DNA reads TGTGCCAGCAGAAGGGACGGATATAATTCACCCCTCCACTTT.

This clonotype is classed as medium-sized. The chain links TRBV28 to TRBJ1-5; D is perhaps TRBD1 (5 bases). V was pared by 8 bases and J by 3 bases, with 14 bases between. The CDR3 extends over 14 amino acids. Germline V gene lookup returns CDR1 MDHEN and CDR2 SYDVKM. The CDR3 sequence is CASRRVRDNQPQHF. DNA for the CDR3: TGTGCCAGCCGCCGGGTCAGGGACAATCAGCCCCAGCATTTT.